This record looks at one T cell receptor (beta chain) sequence and its context. The data were obtained in a study of blood T cell repertoires in COVID-19. In Seattle, patients joined the study during active infection and were tracked longitudinally. The germline V and J ends were trimmed by 6 bases and 0 bases, with 12 bases remaining between them. The CDR3 length is 15 residues. Looked up from germline, CDR1 is MNHEY and CDR2 is SVGAGI. As handled by the study authors: Estimated nucleated cell counts came from reference gene primer amplification. The method was immunoSEQ multiplex PCR; TCRdb's version includes in-frame clones alone and lacks a portion of them. V and J calls and clone size are those listed in that table; D and trimming were worked out from the DNA. The data show about 350,000 clones, about nine tenths seen once.

Sequences were obtained from peripheral blood. This receptor was identified in a man aged 25-45 years with COVID-19, enrolled during active disease. The J gene is TRBJ1-5, the V gene TRBV6-5; D gene unclear. CDR3 DNA sequence: TGTGCCAGCAGGGTAACACCGTCTAGCAATCAGCCCCAGCATTTT. Translating gives CASRVTPSSNQPQHF.